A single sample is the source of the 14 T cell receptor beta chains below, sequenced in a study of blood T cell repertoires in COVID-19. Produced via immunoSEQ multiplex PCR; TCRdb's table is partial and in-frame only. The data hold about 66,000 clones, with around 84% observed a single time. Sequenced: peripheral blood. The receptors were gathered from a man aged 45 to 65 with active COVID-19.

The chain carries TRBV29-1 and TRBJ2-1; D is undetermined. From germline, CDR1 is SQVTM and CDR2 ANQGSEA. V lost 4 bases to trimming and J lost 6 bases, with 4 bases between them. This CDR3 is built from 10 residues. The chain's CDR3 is CSVASNEQFF. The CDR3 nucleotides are TGCAGCGTTGCCAGCAATGAGCAGTTCTTC.

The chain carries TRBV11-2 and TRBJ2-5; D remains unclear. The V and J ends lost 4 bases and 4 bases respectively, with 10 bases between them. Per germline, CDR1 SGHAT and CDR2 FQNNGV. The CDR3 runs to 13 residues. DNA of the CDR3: TGTGCCAGCAGCTCTCATTTGGCAGAGACCCAGTACTTC. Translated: CASSSHLAETQYF.

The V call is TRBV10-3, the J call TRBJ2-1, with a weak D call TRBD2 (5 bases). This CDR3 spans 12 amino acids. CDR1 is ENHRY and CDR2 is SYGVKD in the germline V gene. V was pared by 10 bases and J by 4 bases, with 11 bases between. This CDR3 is CATAEGYNEQFF. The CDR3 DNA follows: TGTGCCACCGCCGAGGGTTACAATGAGCAGTTCTTC.

As DNA, the CDR3 is TGTGCCAGTAGTCCGGGACAGCTGCATGGCACTGAAGCTTTCTTT. Its protein product is CASSPGQLHGTEAFF. This rearrangement joins TRBV19 to TRBJ1-1; 7 bases fit TRBD1. CDR1 LNHDA and CDR2 SQIVND come from the germline V gene (reference sequence). The ends lost 5 bases at V and 4 bases at J; junction bases unmatched: 10. The CDR3 runs to 15 residues. Filled out from reference TRBV19 and TRBJ1-1, the complete variable domain reads DGGITQSPKYLFRKEGQNVTLSCEQNLNHDAMYWYRQDPGQGLRLIYYSQIVNDFQKGDIAEGYSVSREKKESFPLTVTSAQKNPTAFYLCASSPGQLHGTEAFFGQGTRLTVV.

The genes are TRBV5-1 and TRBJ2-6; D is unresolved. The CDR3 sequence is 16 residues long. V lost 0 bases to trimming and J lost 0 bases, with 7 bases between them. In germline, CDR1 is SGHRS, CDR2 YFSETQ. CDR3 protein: CASSLGRNSGANVLTF. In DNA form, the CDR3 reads TGCGCCAGCAGCTTGGGCAGAAACTCTGGGGCCAACGTCCTGACTTTC.

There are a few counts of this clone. Written as DNA, the CDR3 is TGTGCCAGCAGTGAAAGGGGGGGCGTCAGCCCAGATACGCAGTATTTT. It is translated as CASSERGGVSPDTQYF. The V call is TRBV6-1, the J call TRBJ2-3; D perhaps matches TRBD2 (7 bases). Trimming left V 2 bases short and J 4 bases short, with 16 bases between. Germline CDR1 MNHNS, CDR2 SASEGT. The CDR3 is 16 residues long.

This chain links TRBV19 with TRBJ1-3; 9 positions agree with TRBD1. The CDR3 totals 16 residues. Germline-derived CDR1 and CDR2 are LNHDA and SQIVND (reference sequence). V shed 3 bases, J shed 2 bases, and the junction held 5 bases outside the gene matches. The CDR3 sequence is CASSMGQGRTGNTIYF. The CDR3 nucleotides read TGTGCCAGTAGTATGGGACAGGGTCGAACTGGAAACACCATATATTTT.

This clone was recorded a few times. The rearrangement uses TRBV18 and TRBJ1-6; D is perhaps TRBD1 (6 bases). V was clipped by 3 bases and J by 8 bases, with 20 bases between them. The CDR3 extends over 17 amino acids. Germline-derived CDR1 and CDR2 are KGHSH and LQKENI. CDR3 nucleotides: TGTGCCAGCTCACCTAGTTCAGGGGCCGCTTTTCATTCACCCCTCCACTTT. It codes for CASSPSSGAAFHSPLHF.

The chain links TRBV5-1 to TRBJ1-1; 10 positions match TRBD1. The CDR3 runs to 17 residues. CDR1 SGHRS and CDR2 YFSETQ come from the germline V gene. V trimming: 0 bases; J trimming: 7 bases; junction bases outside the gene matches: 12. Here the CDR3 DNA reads TGCGCCAGCAGCTTGGCCATTAATCTGGGACAGGGGAATGAAGCTTTCTTT. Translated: CASSLAINLGQGNEAFF.

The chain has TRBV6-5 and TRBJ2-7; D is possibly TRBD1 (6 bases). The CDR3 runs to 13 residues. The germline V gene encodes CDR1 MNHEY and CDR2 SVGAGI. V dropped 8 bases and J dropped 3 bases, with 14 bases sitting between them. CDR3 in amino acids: CASSRDTYYEQYF. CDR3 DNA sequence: TGTGCCAGCTCCAGGGACACTTACTACGAGCAGTACTTC.

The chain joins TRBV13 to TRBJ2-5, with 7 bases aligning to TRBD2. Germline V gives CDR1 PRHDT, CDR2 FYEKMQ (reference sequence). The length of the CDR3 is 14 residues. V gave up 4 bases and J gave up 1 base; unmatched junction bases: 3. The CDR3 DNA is TGTGCCAGCAGCTCTTGGGGGGGCCAAGAGACCCAGTACTTC. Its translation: CASSSWGGQETQYF.

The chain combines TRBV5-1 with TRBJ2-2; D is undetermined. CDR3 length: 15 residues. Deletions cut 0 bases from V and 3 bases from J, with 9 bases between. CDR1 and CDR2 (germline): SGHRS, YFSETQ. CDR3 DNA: TGCGCCAGCAGCTTGGACGGTGCATACACCGGGGAGCTGTTTTTT. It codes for CASSLDGAYTGELFF.

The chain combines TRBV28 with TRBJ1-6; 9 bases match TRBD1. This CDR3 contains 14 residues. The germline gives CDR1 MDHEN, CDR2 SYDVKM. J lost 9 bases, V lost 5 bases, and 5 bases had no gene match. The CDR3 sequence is CASSRDRGVSPLHF. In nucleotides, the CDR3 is TGTGCCAGCAGTCGCGACAGGGGGGTTTCACCCCTCCACTTT.

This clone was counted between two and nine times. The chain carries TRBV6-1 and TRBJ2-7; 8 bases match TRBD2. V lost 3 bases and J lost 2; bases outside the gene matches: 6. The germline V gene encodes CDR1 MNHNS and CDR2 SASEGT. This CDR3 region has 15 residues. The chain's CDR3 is CASSDPAGVAYEQYV. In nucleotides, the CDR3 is TGTGCCAGCAGTGACCCAGCGGGGGTGGCCTACGAGCAGTACGTC.